This T cell receptor (beta chain) emerged from a study of blood T cells in healthy people across ages (dated by TCRdb to the mid-2010s). Some background on the complete study: In model experiments, template switching captured about one uniquely barcoded TCR beta cDNA molecule for every two T cells. Using deep sequencing normalized with unique cDNA molecular identifiers, the study measured how TCR beta repertoire diversity changes with age. Donors were grouped into four age groups: young (average roughly 15 years), middle-aged (39), aged (62) and long-lived (around 80). To avoid experimental bias, donors of different ages were distributed randomly across sequencing lanes. The study analyzed two additional independent replicas of 1 million unique cDNA reads from the same blood draw for two donors, one aged 18 to 29 and one aged 80 or older. Overall study outcomes, separate from this receptor: Estimates of total diversity from one million sequenced T cells were regarded as lower bounds and underestimates. There was a strong correlation between observed TCR beta diversity and the percentage of naive T cells measured by flow cytometry. Observed TCR beta diversity per million T cells fell roughly linearly with age, and a significant reduction was already apparent by age around 40. Compared with the aged group, the long-lived group had more naive CD4+ T cells, fewer expanded clones and increased TCR diversity, suggesting age selection. Because the CMV infection status of the donors was unknown, age-related changes in expanded clonotypes may potentially have been confounded. Because profiling used bulk unsorted PBMCs, naive and antigen-experienced compartments could not be compared conclusively.

Donors were about 36 systemically healthy Caucasian individuals from Russia aged 6 to 90 years. Each donor gave about 9.8 milliliters of peripheral blood, drawn into EDTA-treated Vacutainer tubes. Ficoll-Paque density-gradient centrifugation was used to isolate PBMCs, with at least 6.5 million per sample. Trizol reagent was used to extract total RNA from the PBMCs, yielding at least 6 micrograms per sample. For every donor, flow cytometry on a PBMC aliquot measured the percentage of naive CD45RAhigh/CD27high T cells. Receptor amplification or capture employed 5' RACE. Sequencing relied on an Illumina HiSeq 2500. A second about 7 to 12 cycle PCR used a sample-barcoded 5' primer and a J-beta primer mix. A unique molecular identifier was introduced onto each TCR beta cDNA molecule by a template-switch 5' adaptor carrying 12 random nucleotides. At least 2.5 million CDR3-containing paired-end reads were obtained from each sample. First-strand cDNA synthesis was performed from all RNA using the Mint cDNA synthesis kit, with priming by a TRBC-specific oligonucleotide. Following uracil-DNA glycosylase treatment, all cDNA underwent a first 18-cycle PCR with the universal primers M1SS and BC2_uni_R. As for the original processing: Normalization of each sample was performed by random selection of 1 million high-quality reads, each carrying a distinct molecular identifier. Reads sharing molecular identifiers were discarded rather than binned into consensus sequences. CDR3 identification, clonotype clustering and error correction used MiTCR with a Q25 quality threshold and the strictest error-elimination algorithm. Lower-bound total TCR beta diversity was estimated with a nonparametric unseen species model using Euler transformation. TCRdb's own reprocessing of the public reads used fastp at Q25 and MiXCR and kept productive beta chains. Records with the same CDR3 protein are collapsed into one entry carrying the most frequent genes and DNA. These V and J calls derive from TCRdb rather than the authors' analysis. The sample includes about 1.6 million distinct CDR3 sequences, with about 31% observed a single time. About 11% of the sample is taken by the ten largest.

CDR1 and CDR2 are drawn from the germline V gene: SGDLS, YYNGEE. Compared with germline, V lacks 4 bases and J lacks 9 bases; bases without a gene match: 9. The CDR3 holds 16 amino acids from the cysteine to the phenylalanine. The entry retains the CDR3 DNA only, 48 bases that are in frame from base 1. As for this clonotype: Its specific antigen is unknown. No base qualities exist here, and no much larger clone lies one base off it.

Recombination connected TRBV9 to TRBJ2-1, with 14 bases aligning to TRBD2. Material for sequencing was blood. This receptor was taken from a young woman in good health. The bases are TGTGCCAGCAGCCTCATGACTAGCGGGGGGGTTAGTGAGCAGTTCTTC. It is translated as CASSLMTSGGVSEQFF.